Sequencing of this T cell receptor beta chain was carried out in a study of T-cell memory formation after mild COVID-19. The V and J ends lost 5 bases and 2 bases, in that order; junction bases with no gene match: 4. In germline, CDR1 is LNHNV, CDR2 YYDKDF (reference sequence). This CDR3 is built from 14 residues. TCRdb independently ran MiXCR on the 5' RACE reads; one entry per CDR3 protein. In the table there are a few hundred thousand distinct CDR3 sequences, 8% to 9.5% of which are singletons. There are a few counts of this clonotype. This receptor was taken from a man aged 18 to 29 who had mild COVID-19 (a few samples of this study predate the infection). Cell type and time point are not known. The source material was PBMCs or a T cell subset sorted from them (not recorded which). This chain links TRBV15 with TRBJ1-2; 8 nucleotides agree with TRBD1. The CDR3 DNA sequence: TGTGCCACCAGCTTACGGACAGGGAACTATGGCTACACCTTC. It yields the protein CATSLRTGNYGYTF.